The 26 T cell receptor beta chains in this list originate from one sample, sequenced in a study of siplizumab effects on memory and regulatory T cells. The assay was immunoSEQ multiplex PCR, and TCRdb's table has in-frame clones only and misses some. Of around 94,000 clones in the sample, around nine tenths were seen once. The sequenced sample consisted of CD4+ T cells sorted from blood. All receptors come from a human donor in good health.

CDR3 region: CASRTFPAGRAGELFF. The CDR3 DNA reads as TGTGCCAGCAGGACATTCCCGGCAGGGAGGGCCGGGGAGCTGTTTTTT. The rearrangement joins TRBV27 to TRBJ2-2; 7 bases are shared with TRBD2. The germline CDR1 and CDR2 sequences are MNHEY and SMNVEV (reference sequence). CDR3 length: 16 residues. V lost 6 bases to trimming and J lost 6 bases; unmatched junction nucleotides: 13.

The chain combines TRBV10-3 with TRBJ2-5, with 8 bases identical to TRBD2. CDR3 length equals 18 residues. CDR1 and CDR2 from the germline V gene are ENHRY and SYGVKD. With V trimmed by 4 bases and J by 2 bases, 15 bases remained unmatched. CDR3 sequence: CAISAPRGGSGVQETQYF. CDR3 in DNA: TGTGCCATCAGTGCGCCCCGAGGAGGTAGCGGGGTGCAAGAGACCCAGTACTTC.

The V and J genes are TRBV7-3 and TRBJ2-1, with 9 bases that match TRBD2. V lost 1 base, J lost 11 bases, and 6 bases stayed unmatched. Germline V lookup: CDR1 SGHTA, CDR2 FQGTGA. The CDR3 is 14 amino acids. The CDR3 nucleotides are TGTGCCAGCAGCTTAAATTCCCTAGCGGGGAAGCAGTTCTTC. It is translated as CASSLNSLAGKQFF.

The rearrangement uses TRBV27 and TRBJ2-7; D not certain. V lost 5 bases, J lost 1 base, and 12 bases lay in between. The CDR3 loop spans 14 amino acids. Germline CDR1 is MNHEY and CDR2 is SMNVEV (reference sequence). The CDR3 DNA is TGTGCCAGCAGTCCCCGGACGCTTTCCTACGAGCAGTACTTC. This translates into CASSPRTLSYEQYF.

This rearrangement joins TRBV7-2 to TRBJ1-5; D ambiguous. This CDR3 spans 12 amino acids. Germline V gene lookup returns CDR1 SGHTA and CDR2 FQGNSA. Between the trimmed V and J ends, which lost 5 bases and 9 bases, there was a span of 11 bases. CDR3 protein: CASSLPSRPQHF. DNA of the CDR3: TGTGCCAGCAGCCTACCAAGTCGGCCCCAGCATTTT.

J is TRBJ1-5 and V is TRBV9; D perhaps matches TRBD1 (5 bases). V lost 3 bases and J 3 bases, leaving 13 bases between the germline ends. The CDR3 extends over 15 amino acids. CDR1 and CDR2 from the germline V gene are SGDLS and YYNGEE. The CDR3 spells CASSARGGDNQPQHF. The DNA of the CDR3 is TGTGCCAGCAGCGCCCGCGGGGGGGACAATCAGCCCCAGCATTTT.

The rearrangement joins TRBV30 to TRBJ1-2, with D possibly being TRBD1 (5 bases). CDR3 length equals 13 residues. Germline CDR1 GTSNPN, CDR2 SVGIG (reference sequence). The V and J ends lost 5 bases and 8 bases respectively, with 18 bases between them. The CDR3 loop is CAWYPQTGGGYTF. The CDR3 DNA reads as TGTGCCTGGTACCCCCAGACCGGGGGGGGCTACACCTTC.

The V call is TRBV5-6, the J call TRBJ2-1; 9 bases match TRBD2. The J segment lost 5 bases and the V segment lost 6 bases, leaving 9 bases of the junction unmatched. From germline, CDR1 is SGHDT and CDR2 YYEEEE. The CDR3 has 15 amino acids. In nucleotides, the CDR3 is TGTGCCAGCACAATAGCGGGAGTCGTAAACAATGAGCAGTTCTTC. Translated, it gives CASTIAGVVNNEQFF.

The CDR3 reads CASSQPKDRVASGANVLTF. The CDR3 DNA sequence: TGCGCCAGCAGCCAGCCCAAGGACAGGGTGGCATCTGGGGCCAACGTCCTGACTTTC. The V and J genes are TRBV4-1 and TRBJ2-6; 8 bases align to TRBD1. V gave up 3 bases and J gave up 1 base; unmatched junction bases: 11. CDR1 and CDR2 (germline): MGHRA, YSYEKL. This CDR3 contains 19 residues.

The genes are TRBV9 and TRBJ2-1; D not certain. Looked up from germline, CDR1 is SGDLS and CDR2 is YYNGEE. Trimming cost V 0 bases and J 2 bases, with 9 bases left between them. The CDR3 consists of 15 residues. The CDR3, as DNA: TGTGCCAGCAGCGTAGGGGCCTCCACCTACAATGAGCAGTTCTTC. Translated: CASSVGASTYNEQFF. Full variable domain (rest looked up from reference TRBV9 and TRBJ2-1): DSGVTQTPKHLITATGQRVTLRCSPRSGDLSVYWYQQSLDQGLQFLIQYYNGEERAKGNILERFSAQQFPDLHSELNLSSLELGDSALYFCASSVGASTYNEQFFGPGTRLTVL.

J is TRBJ2-6 and V is TRBV4-1; 9 nucleotides agree with TRBD1. Unmatched junction bases numbered 11, after V lost 2 bases and J lost 0 bases. Germline CDR1 MGHRA, CDR2 YSYEKL. CDR3 length equals 20 residues. CDR3 residues: CASSQFSSGQGLSGANVLTF. The CDR3 coding sequence is TGCGCCAGCAGCCAATTTAGTTCGGGACAGGGACTCTCTGGGGCCAACGTCCTGACTTTC.

J is TRBJ2-7 and V is TRBV6-1; a weak D match, TRBD1 (5 bases). V lost 8 bases and J lost 4, with 12 bases in between. The CDR3 contains 12 residues. Per germline, CDR1 MNHNS and CDR2 SASEGT. The CDR3 loop reads CASEAGPYEQYF. The DNA for the CDR3 is TGTGCCAGCGAGGCAGGGCCGTACGAGCAGTACTTC.

CDR3 region: CASSNPGSFYGYTF. CDR3 coding DNA: TGTGCCAGCAGCAACCCCGGGAGCTTCTATGGCTACACCTTC. This rearrangement joins TRBV28 to TRBJ1-2; D unclear. Germline V gives CDR1 MDHEN, CDR2 SYDVKM. With 6 bases removed from V and 4 bases from J, the gap between germline ends came to 15 bases. This CDR3 region has 14 residues.

The chain employs TRBV28 and TRBJ1-5, with a possible D match to TRBD1 (6 bases). CDR3 size: 19 residues. Trimming took 6 bases from V and 7 from J, leaving 31 bases between them. Looked up from germline, CDR1 is MDHEN and CDR2 is SYDVKM. Here the CDR3 reads CASSPAASGARGGKQPQHF. The CDR3 DNA reads TGTGCCAGCAGCCCAGCTGCGTCAGGGGCCCGAGGCGGGAAGCAGCCCCAGCATTTT.

This sequence joins TRBV10-3 and TRBJ1-4; D possibly corresponds to TRBD1 (6 bases). The CDR3 is 14 amino acids. Germline V gene data show CDR1 as ENHRY and CDR2 as SYGVKD. Between the trimmed V and J ends, which lost 3 bases and 8 bases, there was a span of 13 bases. CDR3 DNA sequence: TGTGCCATCAGTGACTGGGGGGCGCGAGAAAAACTGTTTTTT. Its translation is CAISDWGAREKLFF.

The chain couples TRBV28 to TRBJ1-3; D remains ambiguous. The germline gives CDR1 MDHEN, CDR2 SYDVKM. The CDR3 consists of 14 residues. V was trimmed by 3 bases and J by 0 bases, leaving 6 bases between them. CDR3 DNA: TGTGCCAGCAGTTTGCAGCGCTCTGGAAACACCATATATTTT. Its protein is CASSLQRSGNTIYF.

The CDR3 region has the DNA TGTGCCAGCAGTTCGGCCGGGAATAGCAATCAGCCCCAGCATTTT. Protein: CASSSAGNSNQPQHF. This rearrangement joins TRBV6-5 to TRBJ1-5, with D unresolved. Germline CDR1 MNHEY, CDR2 SVGAGI. This CDR3 contains 15 residues. The V end was cut by 4 bases, the J end by 0 bases, with 10 bases between.

The chain joins TRBV28 to TRBJ1-1; TRBD1 aligns across 8 bases. Germline CDR1 MDHEN, CDR2 SYDVKM. The CDR3 runs 13 residues. V was pared by 1 base and J by 10 bases, with 5 bases of the junction left unmatched. CDR3 in DNA: TGTGCCAGCAGTTTATTACAGGGGGACGGAGCTTTCTTT. Amino acids: CASSLLQGDGAFF.

The chain couples TRBV7-9 to TRBJ2-2, with 7 nucleotides matching TRBD2. Germline assignment: CDR1 SEHNR and CDR2 FQNEAQ (reference sequence). Germline trimming cut 6 bases from V and 2 bases from J; bases unmatched to any gene: 9. The CDR3 covers 16 residues. The CDR3 is CASRRDGTTNTGELFF. CDR3 in DNA: TGTGCCAGCAGGCGAGATGGGACTACCAACACCGGGGAGCTGTTTTTT.

The chain carries TRBV21-1 and TRBJ1-2; the D call in the table, TRBD1, was not verified against the DNA. TRBV21-1 constitutes a pseudogene. CDR3 length: 17 residues. Here the CDR3 reads CANPRGQGKMARDGYTF. The CDR3 DNA reads as TGTGCCAACCCCAGGGGGCAGGGGAAAATGGCACGAGATGGCTACACCTTC.

The chain combines TRBV19 with TRBJ2-7, with 7 bases fitting TRBD1. Unmatched junction bases numbered 13, after V lost 7 bases and J lost 7 bases. Germline lookup yields CDR1 LNHDA and CDR2 SQIVND (reference sequence). The CDR3 extends over 14 amino acids. The DNA of the CDR3 is TGTGCCAGTAAGGACAGGAACTATGAAGGAGAGCAGTACTTC. Encoded protein: CASKDRNYEGEQYF.

The chain employs TRBV6-4 and TRBJ1-5, with unresolved D. The V end lost 3 bases, the J end lost 0 bases, and 12 bases lay between the germline ends. CDR3 length: 16 amino acids. Germline V gene sequence: CDR1 MRHNA, CDR2 SNTAGT. In DNA form, the CDR3 reads TGTGCCAGCAGTGATCCGGACTCCTATAGCAATCAGCCCCAGCATTTT. It is translated as CASSDPDSYSNQPQHF.

The CDR3 region has the DNA TGTGCCAGCAGTGCTCCGGGTTTAAATGAAAAACTGTTTTTT. Translation: CASSAPGLNEKLFF. The chain recombines TRBV28 with TRBJ1-4; no firm D call. Trimming removed 5 bases from V and 5 bases from J, with 12 bases in between. This CDR3 region has 14 residues. Germline V lookup: CDR1 MDHEN, CDR2 SYDVKM.

The CDR3 sequence: CASSQLPLTRYTYEQYF. The CDR3 region has the DNA TGCGCCAGCAGCCAACTACCACTGACTCGCTATACCTACGAGCAGTACTTC. The chain is built from TRBV4-1 and TRBJ2-7; D unclear. V was pared by 2 bases and J by 2 bases, with 19 bases between. The CDR3 spans 17 residues. Germline values: CDR1 MGHRA, CDR2 YSYEKL.

The chain joins TRBV5-8 to TRBJ1-4; a weak D match, TRBD1 (5 bases). Trimming pared 1 base from V and 8 bases from J, leaving 18 bases between. The CDR3 spans 16 residues. The germline gives CDR1 SGHTS, CDR2 YDEGEE. The DNA of the CDR3 is TGTGCCAGCAGCTTGAGTGGGGGACGGAGGTCCGAAAAACTGTTTTTT. This encodes CASSLSGGRRSEKLFF.

This clone was recorded only once. The chain couples TRBV18 to TRBJ1-1; weak D call: TRBD1 (5 bases). Germline loops: CDR1 KGHSH, CDR2 LQKENI. V was cut by 6 bases and J by 1 base, with 18 bases left in between. This CDR3 region has 16 residues. CDR3 region: CASSKTADHTNTEAFF. The DNA for the CDR3 is TGTGCCAGCTCGAAGACAGCGGACCACACGAACACTGAAGCTTTCTTT. Supplemented by reference TRBV18 and TRBJ1-1, the full variable domain reads NAGVMQNPRHLVRRRGQEARLRCSPMKGHSHVYWYRQLPEEGLKFMVYLQKENIIDESGMPKERFSAEFPKEGPSILRIQQVVRGDSAAYFCASSKTADHTNTEAFFGQGTRLTVV.